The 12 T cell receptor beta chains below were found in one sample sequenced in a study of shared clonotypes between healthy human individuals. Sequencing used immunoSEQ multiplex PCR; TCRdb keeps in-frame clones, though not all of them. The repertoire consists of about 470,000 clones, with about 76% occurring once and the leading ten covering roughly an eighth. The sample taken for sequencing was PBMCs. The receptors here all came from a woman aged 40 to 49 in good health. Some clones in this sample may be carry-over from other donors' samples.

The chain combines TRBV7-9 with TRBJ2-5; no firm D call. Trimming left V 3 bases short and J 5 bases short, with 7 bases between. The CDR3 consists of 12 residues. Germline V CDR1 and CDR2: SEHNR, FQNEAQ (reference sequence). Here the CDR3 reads CASSFPMETQYF. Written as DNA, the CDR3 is TGTGCCAGCAGCTTTCCTATGGAGACCCAGTACTTC.

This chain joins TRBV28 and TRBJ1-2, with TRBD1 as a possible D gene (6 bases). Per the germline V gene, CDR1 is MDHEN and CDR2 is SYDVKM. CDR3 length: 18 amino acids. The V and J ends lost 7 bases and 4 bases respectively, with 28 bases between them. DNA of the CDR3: TGTGCCAGCACTCTAGGATTTCGGGGGGCACCTTCGGGCTATGGCTACACCTTC. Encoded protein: CASTLGFRGAPSGYGYTF.

DNA of the CDR3: TGTGCCATCAGTACAACAGGGGTACTCGATCGAGGTGAAGCTTTCTTT. Its translation: CAISTTGVLDRGEAFF. V gene TRBV10-3 combines with J gene TRBJ1-1; 7 bases map to TRBD1. The trim removed 5 bases at V and 7 bases at J, leaving 16 bases unmatched. The germline gives CDR1 ENHRY, CDR2 SYGVKD. The CDR3 consists of 16 residues.

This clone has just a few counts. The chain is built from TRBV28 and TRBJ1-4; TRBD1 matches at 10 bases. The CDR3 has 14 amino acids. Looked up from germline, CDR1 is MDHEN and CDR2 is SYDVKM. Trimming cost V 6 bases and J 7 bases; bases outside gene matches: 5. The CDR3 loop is CASSPTGGIEKLFF. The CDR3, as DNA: TGTGCCAGCAGCCCGACAGGGGGCATTGAAAAACTGTTTTTT. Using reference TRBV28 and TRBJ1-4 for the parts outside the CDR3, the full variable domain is DVKVTQSSRYLVKRTGEKVFLECVQDMDHENMFWYRQDPGLGLRLIYFSYDVKMKEKGDIPEGYSVSREKKERFSLILESASTNQTSMYLCASSPTGGIEKLFFGSGTQLSVL.

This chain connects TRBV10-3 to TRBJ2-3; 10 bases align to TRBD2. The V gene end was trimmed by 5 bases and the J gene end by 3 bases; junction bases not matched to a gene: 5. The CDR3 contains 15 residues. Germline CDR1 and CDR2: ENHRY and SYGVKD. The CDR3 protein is CAISTSSGSTDTQYF. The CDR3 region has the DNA TGTGCCATCAGTACGTCTAGCGGGAGTACAGATACGCAGTATTTT.

The CDR3 bases are TGTGCCAGCAGTGAAGCAGGGCTCCTTCCCTACGAGCAGTACTTC. Translation: CASSEAGLLPYEQYF. The chain combines TRBV2 with TRBJ2-7; no clear D gene. Germline CDR1 reads SNHLY; CDR2 reads FYNNEI. V lost 0 bases and J 2 bases, leaving 11 bases between the germline ends. This CDR3 region has 15 residues.

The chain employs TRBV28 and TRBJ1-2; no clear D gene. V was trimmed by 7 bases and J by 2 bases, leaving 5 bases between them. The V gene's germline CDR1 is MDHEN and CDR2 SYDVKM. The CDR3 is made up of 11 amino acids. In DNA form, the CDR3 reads TGTGCCAGCACTCAAAACTATGGCTACACCTTC. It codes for CASTQNYGYTF.

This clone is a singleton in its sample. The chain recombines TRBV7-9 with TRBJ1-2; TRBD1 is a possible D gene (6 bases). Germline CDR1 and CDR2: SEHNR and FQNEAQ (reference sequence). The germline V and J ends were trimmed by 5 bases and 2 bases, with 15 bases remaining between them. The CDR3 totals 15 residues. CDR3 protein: CASSPGGGPNYGYTF. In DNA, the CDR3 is TGTGCCAGCAGCCCCGGGGGGGGGCCCAACTATGGCTACACCTTC.

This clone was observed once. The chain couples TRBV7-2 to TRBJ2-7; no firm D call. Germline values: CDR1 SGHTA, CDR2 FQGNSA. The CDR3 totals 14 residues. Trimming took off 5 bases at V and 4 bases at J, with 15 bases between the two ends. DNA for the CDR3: TGTGCCAGCAGCCCCGGGCCCTTGGGATACGAGCAGTACTTC. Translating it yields CASSPGPLGYEQYF.

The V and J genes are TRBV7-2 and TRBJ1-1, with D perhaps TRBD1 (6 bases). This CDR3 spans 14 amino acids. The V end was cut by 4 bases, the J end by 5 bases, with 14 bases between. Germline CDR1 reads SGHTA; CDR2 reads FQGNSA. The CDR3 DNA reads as TGTGCCAGCAGCTCCCCAGGGGTGGAGACTGAAGCTTTCTTT. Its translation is CASSSPGVETEAFF.

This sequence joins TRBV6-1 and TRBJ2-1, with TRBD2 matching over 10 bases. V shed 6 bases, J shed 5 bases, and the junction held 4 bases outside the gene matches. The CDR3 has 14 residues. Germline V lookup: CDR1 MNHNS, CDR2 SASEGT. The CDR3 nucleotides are TGTGCCAGCAGAATTAGCGGGGGGCACAATGAGCAGTTCTTC. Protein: CASRISGGHNEQFF.

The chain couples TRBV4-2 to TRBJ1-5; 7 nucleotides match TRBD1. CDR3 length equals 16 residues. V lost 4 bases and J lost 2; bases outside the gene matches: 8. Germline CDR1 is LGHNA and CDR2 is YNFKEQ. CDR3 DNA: TGTGCCAGCAGCCGAGACACAGGGGACGGCAATCAGCCCCAGCATTTT. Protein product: CASSRDTGDGNQPQHF.